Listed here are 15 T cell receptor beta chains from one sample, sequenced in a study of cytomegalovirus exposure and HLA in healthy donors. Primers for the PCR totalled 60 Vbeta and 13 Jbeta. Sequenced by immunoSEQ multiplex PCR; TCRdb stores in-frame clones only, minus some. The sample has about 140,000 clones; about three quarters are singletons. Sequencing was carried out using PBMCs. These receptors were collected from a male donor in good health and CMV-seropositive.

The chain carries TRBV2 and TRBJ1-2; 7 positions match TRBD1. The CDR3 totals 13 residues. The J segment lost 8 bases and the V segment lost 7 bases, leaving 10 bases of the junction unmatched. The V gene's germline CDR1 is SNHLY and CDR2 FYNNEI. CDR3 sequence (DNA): TGTGCCAGCAAATCGACAGGGCCGGGAGGCTACACCTTC. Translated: CASKSTGPGGYTF.

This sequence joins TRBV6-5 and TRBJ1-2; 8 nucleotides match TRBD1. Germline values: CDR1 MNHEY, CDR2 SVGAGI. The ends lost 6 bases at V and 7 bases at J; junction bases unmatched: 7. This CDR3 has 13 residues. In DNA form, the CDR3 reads TGTGCCAGCAGACAAGGACAGGGTGGTGGCTACACCTTC. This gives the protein CASRQGQGGGYTF.

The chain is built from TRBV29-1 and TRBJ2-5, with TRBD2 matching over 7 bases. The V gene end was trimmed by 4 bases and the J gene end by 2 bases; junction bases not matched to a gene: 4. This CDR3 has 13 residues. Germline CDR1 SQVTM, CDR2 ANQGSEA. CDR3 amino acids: CSVALGGQETQYF. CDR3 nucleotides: TGCAGCGTTGCTCTCGGGGGGCAAGAGACCCAGTACTTC.

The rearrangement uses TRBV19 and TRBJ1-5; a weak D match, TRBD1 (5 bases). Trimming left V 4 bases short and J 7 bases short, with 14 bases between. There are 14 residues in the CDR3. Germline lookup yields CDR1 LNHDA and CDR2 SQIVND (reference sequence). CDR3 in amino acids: CASSTTGGVQPQHF. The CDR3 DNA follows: TGTGCCAGTAGTACCACAGGTGGGGTCCAGCCCCAGCATTTT.

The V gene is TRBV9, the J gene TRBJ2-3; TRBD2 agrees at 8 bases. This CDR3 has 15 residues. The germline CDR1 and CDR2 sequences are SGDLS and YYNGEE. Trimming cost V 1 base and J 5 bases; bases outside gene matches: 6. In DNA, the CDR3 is TGTGCCAGCAGCGTATCAGCGGGAGTGGGAGATACGCAGTATTTT. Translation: CASSVSAGVGDTQYF.

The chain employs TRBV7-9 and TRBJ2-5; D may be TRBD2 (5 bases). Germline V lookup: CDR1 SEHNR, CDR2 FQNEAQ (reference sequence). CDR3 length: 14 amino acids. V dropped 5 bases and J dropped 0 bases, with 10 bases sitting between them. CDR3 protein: CASSPTGNQETQYF. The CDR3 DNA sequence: TGTGCCAGCAGCCCTACGGGGAACCAAGAGACCCAGTACTTC.

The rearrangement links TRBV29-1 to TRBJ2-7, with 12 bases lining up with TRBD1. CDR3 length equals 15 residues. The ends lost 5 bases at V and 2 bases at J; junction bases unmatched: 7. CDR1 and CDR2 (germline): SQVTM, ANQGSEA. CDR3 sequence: CSVSPGQGAAYEQYF. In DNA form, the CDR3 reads TGCAGCGTTTCGCCGGGACAGGGGGCAGCCTACGAGCAGTACTTC.

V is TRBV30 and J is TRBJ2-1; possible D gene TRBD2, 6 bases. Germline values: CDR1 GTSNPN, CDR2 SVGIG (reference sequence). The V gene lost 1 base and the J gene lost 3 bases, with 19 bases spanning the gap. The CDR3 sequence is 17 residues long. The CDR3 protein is CAWSGGVAETLYNEQFF. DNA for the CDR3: TGTGCCTGGAGTGGGGGAGTAGCGGAGACCCTCTACAATGAGCAGTTCTTC. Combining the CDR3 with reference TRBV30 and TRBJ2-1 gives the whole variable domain SQTIHQWPATLVQPVGSPLSLECTVEGTSNPNLYWYRQAAGRGLQLLFYSVGIGQISSEVPQNLSASRPQDRQFILSSKKLLLSDSGFYLCAWSGGVAETLYNEQFFGPGTRLTVL.

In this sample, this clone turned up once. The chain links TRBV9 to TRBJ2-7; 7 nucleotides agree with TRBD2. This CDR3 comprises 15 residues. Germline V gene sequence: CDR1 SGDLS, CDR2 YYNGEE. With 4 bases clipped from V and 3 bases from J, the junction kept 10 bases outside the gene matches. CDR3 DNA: TGTGCCAGCAGCCCGCGCGGGAGAGGAGGCTACGAGCAGTACTTC. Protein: CASSPRGRGGYEQYF.

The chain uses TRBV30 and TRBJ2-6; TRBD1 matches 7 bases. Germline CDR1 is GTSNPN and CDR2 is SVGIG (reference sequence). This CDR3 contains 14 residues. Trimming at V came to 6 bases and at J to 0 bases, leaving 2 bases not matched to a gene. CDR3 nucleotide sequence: TGTGCCTGTTCAGGGGGCTCTGGGGCCAACGTCCTGACTTTC. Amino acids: CACSGGSGANVLTF.

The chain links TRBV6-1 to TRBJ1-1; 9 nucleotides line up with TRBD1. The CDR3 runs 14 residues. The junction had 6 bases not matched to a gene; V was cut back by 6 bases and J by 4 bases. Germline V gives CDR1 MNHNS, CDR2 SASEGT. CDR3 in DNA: TGTGCCAGCAGCTGGGACAGGGTGAGCACTGAAGCTTTCTTT. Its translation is CASSWDRVSTEAFF.

CDR3 sequence (DNA): TGTGCCAGCAGTATCCAGGGACTACATGAAAAACTGTTTTTT. Translated, it gives CASSIQGLHEKLFF. This sequence joins TRBV6-1 and TRBJ1-4, with D tentatively TRBD1 (5 bases). V was shortened by 5 bases and J by 6 bases, with 13 bases between the two germline ends. CDR3 length: 14 amino acids. The germline V gene encodes CDR1 MNHNS and CDR2 SASEGT.

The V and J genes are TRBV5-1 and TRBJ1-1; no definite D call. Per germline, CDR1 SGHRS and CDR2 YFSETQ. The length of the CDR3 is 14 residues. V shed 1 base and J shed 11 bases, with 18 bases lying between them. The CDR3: CASSLNRRHREAFF. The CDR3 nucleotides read TGCGCCAGCAGCTTGAATCGGCGCCACCGGGAGGCTTTCTTT.

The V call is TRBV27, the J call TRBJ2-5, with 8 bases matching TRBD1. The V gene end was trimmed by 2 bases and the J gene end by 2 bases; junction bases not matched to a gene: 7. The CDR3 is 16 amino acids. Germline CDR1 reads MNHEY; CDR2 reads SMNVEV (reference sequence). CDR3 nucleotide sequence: TGTGCCAGCAGTTTAGGGTCACAGGGGGAGCAAGAGACCCAGTACTTC. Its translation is CASSLGSQGEQETQYF.

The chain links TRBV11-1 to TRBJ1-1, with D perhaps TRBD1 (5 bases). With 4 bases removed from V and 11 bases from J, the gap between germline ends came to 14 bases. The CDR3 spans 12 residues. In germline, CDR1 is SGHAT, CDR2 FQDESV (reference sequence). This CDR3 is CASSSGLYRAFF. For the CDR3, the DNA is TGTGCCAGCAGCTCGGGACTTTATCGGGCTTTCTTT.